The 18 T cell receptor beta chains given below trace back to one sample, sequenced in a study of blood T cell repertoires in COVID-19. Profiling relied on immunoSEQ multiplex PCR, and the TCRdb table lists in-frame clones only, not all of them. Of some 150,000 clones listed, about 87% are singletons. The sequenced material came from peripheral blood. The receptor source for this set is a woman between 45 and 65 years old with active or convalescent COVID-19.

The chain carries TRBV30 and TRBJ1-1; 7 bases align to TRBD1. CDR1 and CDR2 from the germline V gene are GTSNPN and SVGIG (reference sequence). V lost 4 bases, J lost 0 bases, and 8 bases stayed unmatched. The CDR3 totals 15 residues. CDR3 region: CAWTLAGQMNTEAFF. In DNA form, the CDR3 reads TGTGCCTGGACCCTGGCGGGACAGATGAACACTGAAGCTTTCTTT. The whole variable domain, filled in from reference TRBV30 and TRBJ1-1, reads SQTIHQWPATLVQPVGSPLSLECTVEGTSNPNLYWYRQAAGRGLQLLFYSVGIGQISSEVPQNLSASRPQDRQFILSSKKLLLSDSGFYLCAWTLAGQMNTEAFFGQGTRLTVV.

CDR3 region: CASSSRQGSYNEQFF. CDR3 bases: TGTGCCAGCAGCTCCCGACAGGGCTCCTACAATGAGCAGTTCTTC. The chain joins TRBV7-3 to TRBJ2-1; 7 nucleotides align to TRBD1. Germline CDR1 reads SGHTA; CDR2 reads FQGTGA. This CDR3 is built from 15 residues. The V gene end was trimmed by 4 bases and the J gene end by 0 bases; junction bases not matched to a gene: 3.

The V gene is TRBV11-2, the J gene TRBJ1-3, with D unclear. The germline CDR1 and CDR2 sequences are SGHAT and FQNNGV. V lost 0 bases and J 8 bases, leaving 8 bases between the germline ends. This CDR3 is built from 13 residues. CDR3 loop: CASSLDLSDTIYF. The CDR3 region has the DNA TGTGCCAGCAGCTTAGATTTGTCTGACACCATATATTTT.

This clone appeared a few times. The CDR3 nucleotides are TGTGCCAGCAGCTTAGAAGTGAGCGGGGTCAAGACCCAGTACTTC. It yields the protein CASSLEVSGVKTQYF. This rearrangement joins TRBV7-9 to TRBJ2-5, with TRBD2 matching 7 bases. CDR3 length equals 15 residues. Germline V gives CDR1 SEHNR, CDR2 FQNEAQ (reference sequence). The V and J ends lost 1 base and 6 bases, in that order; junction bases with no gene match: 8.

The chain combines TRBV6-2 or TRBV6-3 with TRBJ2-1, with 9 bases lining up with TRBD2. V shed 2 bases and J 4 bases; nucleotides not matched to a gene: 12. Germline CDR1 reads MNHEY; CDR2 reads SVGEGT. The CDR3 is 18 residues long. DNA for the CDR3: TGTGCCAGCAGTTACCCCATCGCGGGAGGGAGGGCTTACAATGAGCAGTTCTTC. Translating it yields CASSYPIAGGRAYNEQFF.

The CDR3 region is CAWSSRSRGEQYF. The DNA for the CDR3 is TGTGCCTGGAGTTCGAGGTCCCGTGGAGAGCAGTACTTC. The chain links TRBV30 to TRBJ2-7, with D hard to call. This CDR3 spans 13 amino acids. Deletions cut 2 bases from V and 7 bases from J, with 15 bases between. Germline-derived CDR1 and CDR2 are GTSNPN and SVGIG (reference sequence).

The rearrangement links TRBV4-3 to TRBJ2-1; 11 bases map to TRBD2. The germline gives CDR1 LGHNA, CDR2 YSLEER. V lost 0 bases and J lost 8; bases outside the gene matches: 9. This CDR3 is 17 amino acids long. Here the CDR3 reads CASSQDYSGRAYDEQFF. CDR3 nucleotide sequence: TGCGCCAGCAGCCAAGATTATAGCGGGAGGGCCTATGATGAGCAGTTCTTC.

V gene TRBV9 combines with J gene TRBJ2-1, with unresolved D. This CDR3 has 16 residues. The germline V and J ends were trimmed by 2 bases and 5 bases, with 17 bases remaining between them. Germline values: CDR1 SGDLS, CDR2 YYNGEE. CDR3 sequence reads: CASSVATSRGNNEQFF. CDR3 in DNA: TGTGCCAGCAGCGTCGCCACCTCCCGAGGTAACAATGAGCAGTTCTTC.

The genes are TRBV28 and TRBJ1-2; 7 bases match TRBD1. The CDR3 runs to 13 residues. V lost 4 bases to trimming and J lost 4 bases; unmatched junction nucleotides: 3. Per the germline V gene, CDR1 is MDHEN and CDR2 is SYDVKM. The CDR3 region is CASSSTGTYGYTF. Here the CDR3 DNA reads TGTGCCAGCAGTTCGACAGGGACCTATGGCTACACCTTC.

The V call is TRBV4-3, the J call TRBJ2-2, with D uncertain. CDR3 length: 15 amino acids. CDR1 LGHNA and CDR2 YSLEER come from the germline V gene. V lost 0 bases, J lost 5 bases, and 10 bases lay in between. The CDR3 spells CASSQDLGKTGELFF. DNA of the CDR3: TGCGCCAGCAGCCAAGATCTTGGCAAAACCGGGGAGCTGTTTTTT.

The chain links TRBV5-1 to TRBJ2-6; D remains unclear. Trimming cost V 0 bases and J 0 bases, with 10 bases left between them. This CDR3 comprises 17 residues. Germline CDR1 reads SGHRS; CDR2 reads YFSETQ. The CDR3, as DNA: TGCGCCAGCAGCTTGGGATTAGGCGGCTCTGGGGCCAACGTCCTGACTTTC. Translating it yields CASSLGLGGSGANVLTF.

V gene TRBV9 combines with J gene TRBJ2-1, with TRBD2 identical over 8 bases. Losses at the gene ends were 2 bases for V and 0 bases for J; bases not matched to a gene: 7. CDR1 SGDLS and CDR2 YYNGEE come from the germline V gene. This CDR3 has 17 residues. The CDR3 DNA reads as TGTGCCAGCAGCGTCTCTAGCGGGCACAGCTCCTACAATGAGCAGTTCTTC. Encoded protein: CASSVSSGHSSYNEQFF.

The chain has TRBV13 and TRBJ1-2; D not resolved. V gave up 6 bases and J gave up 0 bases, with 14 bases separating them. Per germline, CDR1 PRHDT and CDR2 FYEKMQ (reference sequence). The CDR3 runs 15 residues. The CDR3 bases are TGTGCCAGCAGAGGTGACGACTATGCTAACTATGGCTACACCTTC. This gives the protein CASRGDDYANYGYTF.

The V gene is TRBV6-1, the J gene TRBJ1-1, with D perhaps matching TRBD1 (5 bases). V was clipped by 3 bases and J by 4 bases, with 9 bases between them. CDR1 and CDR2 (germline): MNHNS, SASEGT. There are 13 residues in the CDR3. CDR3 residues: CASSETVGTEAFF. The DNA for the CDR3 is TGTGCCAGCAGTGAGACAGTAGGCACTGAAGCTTTCTTT.

The chain is built from TRBV28 and TRBJ1-5, with 11 bases aligning to TRBD1. CDR1 is MDHEN, CDR2 SYDVKM, per germline. The V and J ends lost 7 bases and 5 bases, in that order; junction bases with no gene match: 10. The CDR3 contains 16 residues. This CDR3 reads CASITGTGGHYQPQHF. CDR3 in DNA: TGTGCCAGCATAACAGGGACAGGGGGGCACTATCAGCCCCAGCATTTT.

The J gene is TRBJ2-3, the V gene TRBV18, with 7 bases lining up with TRBD1. V shed 6 bases, J shed 0 bases, and the junction held 6 bases outside the gene matches. The length of the CDR3 is 15 residues. The germline V gene encodes CDR1 KGHSH and CDR2 LQKENI. The CDR3 DNA is TGTGCCAGCTCGCCCGGGACAGTCAGCACAGATACGCAGTATTTT. Encoded protein: CASSPGTVSTDTQYF.

This chain uses TRBV4-3 with TRBJ2-1; D possibly corresponds to TRBD2 (5 bases). V lost 3 bases to trimming and J lost 4 bases, with 13 bases between them. Germline CDR1 LGHNA, CDR2 YSLEER. The CDR3 extends over 15 amino acids. CDR3 sequence reads: CASSQGGSGYNEQFF. CDR3 DNA sequence: TGCGCCAGCAGCCAGGGCGGGTCAGGTTACAATGAGCAGTTCTTC.

V is TRBV5-1 and J is TRBJ2-7, with 8 positions matching TRBD2. Trimming took 0 bases from V and 2 from J; bases not matched to a gene: 1. There are 14 residues in the CDR3. Germline V gives CDR1 SGHRS, CDR2 YFSETQ. The CDR3 loop reads CASSLVGGAYEQYF. The CDR3 nucleotides read TGCGCCAGCAGCTTGGTCGGGGGGGCCTACGAGCAGTACTTC.